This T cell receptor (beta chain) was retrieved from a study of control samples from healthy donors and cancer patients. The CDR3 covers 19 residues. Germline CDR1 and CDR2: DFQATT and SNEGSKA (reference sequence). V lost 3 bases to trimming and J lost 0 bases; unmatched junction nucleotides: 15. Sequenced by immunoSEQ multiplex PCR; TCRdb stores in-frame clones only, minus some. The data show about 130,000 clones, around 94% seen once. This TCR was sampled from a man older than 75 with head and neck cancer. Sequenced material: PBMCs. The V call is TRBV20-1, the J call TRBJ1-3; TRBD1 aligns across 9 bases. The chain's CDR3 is CSASPITGQGGISGNTIYF. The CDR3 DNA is TGCAGTGCTAGTCCGATCACGGGACAGGGAGGCATCTCTGGAAACACCATATATTTT.